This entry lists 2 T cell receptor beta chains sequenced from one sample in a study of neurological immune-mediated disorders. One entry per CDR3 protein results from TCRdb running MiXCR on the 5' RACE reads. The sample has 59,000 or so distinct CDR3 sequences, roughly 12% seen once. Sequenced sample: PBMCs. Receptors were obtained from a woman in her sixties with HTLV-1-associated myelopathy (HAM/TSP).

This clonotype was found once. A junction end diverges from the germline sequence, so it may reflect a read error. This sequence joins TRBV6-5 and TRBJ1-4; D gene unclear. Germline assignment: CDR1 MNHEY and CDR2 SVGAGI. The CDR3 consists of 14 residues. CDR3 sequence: CASSTDLWGEKLSF. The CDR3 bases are TGTGCCAGTAGTACGGACCTCTGGGGTGAAAAACTGTCTTTT.

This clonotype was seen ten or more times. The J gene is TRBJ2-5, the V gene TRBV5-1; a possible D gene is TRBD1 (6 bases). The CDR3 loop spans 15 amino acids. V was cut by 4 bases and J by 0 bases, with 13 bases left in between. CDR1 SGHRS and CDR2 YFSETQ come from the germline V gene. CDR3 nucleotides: TGCGCCAGCAGCCAGCCGAGGACAGACCAAGAGACCCAGTACTTC. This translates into CASSQPRTDQETQYF.